This T cell receptor beta chain was identified in a study of T cells expressing NK-cell markers. Study-level points and caveats: The CD3+CD56-NKG2C+ fraction of a handful of donors was likewise dominated by these clonotypes.

TCRdb re-called the 5' RACE reads and gives one entry per CDR3 protein, without DNA. Its listing shows hundreds of thousands of distinct CDR3 sequences. Worth noting for this clonotype: Its antigen is not identified.

The CDR3 contains 15 residues. CDR1 is MNHEY and CDR2 is SVGAGI in the germline V gene. The source material was blood T cells: a sorted CD56 or NKG2C T cell subset, CD4+ or CD8+ T cells, or bulk PBMC T cells (not recorded which). This receptor was obtained from a young man in good health. The V gene is TRBV6-5, the J gene TRBJ2-7; TCRdb's D call, TRBD1, is unchecked because there is no DNA. CDR3 amino acids: CASSYSTGIPHEQYF.